This T cell receptor (beta chain) was identified during a study of shared clonotypes between healthy human individuals. Here immunoSEQ multiplex PCR was the method, and the copy in TCRdb shows in-frame clones only, minus some. The table shows some 470,000 clones, with 60% to 85% occurring only once. Germline V gene lookup returns CDR1 SGHDN and CDR2 FVKESK. With V trimmed by 4 bases and J by 2 bases, 7 bases remained unmatched. This CDR3 has 16 residues. Without sorting, samples used 90 million or so PBMCs for genomic DNA. The TCR was taken from a woman aged 40 to 49 in good health. Some clones in this sample may be carry-over from other donors' samples. What was sequenced was PBMCs. V usage is TRBV14 and J usage is TRBJ2-3; 9 bases agree with TRBD2. As DNA, the CDR3 is TGTGCCAGCAGCCCCTTGCTAGCGGGAATCACAGATACGCAGTATTTT. This translates into CASSPLLAGITDTQYF.